The 6 T cell receptor beta chains in this list originate from one sample, sequenced in a study of shared clonotypes between healthy human individuals. Naive CD8 cells comprised CD45RO-negative, CCR7-positively selected cells, excluding terminally differentiated effector memory CD45RA+ cells. Measured with immunoSEQ multiplex PCR; TCRdb has only the in-frame clones, and not every one. The sample includes fewer than 700,000 clones, 85% to 95% of them seen just once. Sequencing was performed on naive CD8+ T cells sorted from blood. Source of these receptors: a young woman in good health.

The chain uses TRBV27 and TRBJ1-4, with TRBD1 matching 10 bases. The junction had 16 bases not matched to a gene; V was cut back by 3 bases and J by 3 bases. CDR1 MNHEY and CDR2 SMNVEV come from the germline V gene (reference sequence). The CDR3 covers 20 residues. CDR3 sequence reads: CASSFVGTGEVALANEKLFF. The CDR3 DNA sequence: TGTGCCAGCAGTTTTGTAGGGACAGGGGAAGTTGCTTTAGCTAATGAAAAACTGTTTTTT.

The V call is TRBV27, the J call TRBJ2-7; TRBD2 is a possible D gene (7 bases). The CDR3 runs to 16 residues. Trimming took off 6 bases at V and 6 bases at J, with 24 bases between the two ends. Germline lookup yields CDR1 MNHEY and CDR2 SMNVEV (reference sequence). The CDR3 DNA reads TGTGCCAGCAGCCCTGGGGCGGGGGCTGGATCTTCCGAGCAGTACTTC. Its translation is CASSPGAGAGSSEQYF.

Turning to this clone: One end of the junction varies from germline; a read error may be responsible. V gene TRBV5-1 combines with J gene TRBJ2-7, with no clear D. CDR1 and CDR2 from the germline V gene are SGHRS and YFSETQ. The CDR3 spans 15 residues. The CDR3 spells CASRLDVYLSYEQYF. The DNA for the CDR3 is TGCGCCAGCAGATTGGATGTGTATCTCTCCTACGAGCAGTACTTC.

V and J are TRBV6-5 and TRBJ1-1; unclear D gene. Between the trimmed V and J ends, which lost 8 bases and 1 base, there was a span of 8 bases. Germline CDR1 is MNHEY and CDR2 is SVGAGI. This CDR3 has 12 residues. The CDR3 spells CASWGTNTEAFF. For the CDR3, the DNA is TGTGCCAGCTGGGGAACGAACACTGAAGCTTTCTTT.

Notes on this clone: Other nucleotide sequences in the sample specify the same CDR3. For the CDR3, the DNA is TGTGCCAGCAGCCCGCAGGGCAATCAGCCCCAGCATTTT. Protein product: CASSPQGNQPQHF. J is TRBJ1-5 and V is TRBV5-6; D ambiguous. V lost 4 bases and J 2 bases, leaving 7 bases between the germline ends. The CDR3 totals 13 residues. In germline, CDR1 is SGHDT, CDR2 YYEEEE. The whole variable domain, remainder taken from reference TRBV5-6 and TRBJ1-5, is DAGVTQSPTHLIKTRGQQVTLRCSPKSGHDTVSWYQQALGQGPQFIFQYYEEEERQRGNFPDRFSGHQFPNYSSELNVNALLLGDSALYLCASSPQGNQPQHFGDGTRLSIL.

This chain uses TRBV5-6 with TRBJ2-7; D is possibly TRBD2 (6 bases). This CDR3 has 15 amino acids. The germline V gene has CDR1 SGHDT and CDR2 YYEEEE. Trimming removed 0 bases at V and 2 bases at J, with 12 bases between. This chain's CDR3 is CASSLGLGGTYEQYF. The CDR3 DNA follows: TGTGCCAGCAGCTTGGGCCTTGGAGGGACCTACGAGCAGTACTTC. The full variable domain, its missing parts supplied by reference TRBV5-6 and TRBJ2-7, is DAGVTQSPTHLIKTRGQQVTLRCSPKSGHDTVSWYQQALGQGPQFIFQYYEEEERQRGNFPDRFSGHQFPNYSSELNVNALLLGDSALYLCASSLGLGGTYEQYFGPGTRLTVT.